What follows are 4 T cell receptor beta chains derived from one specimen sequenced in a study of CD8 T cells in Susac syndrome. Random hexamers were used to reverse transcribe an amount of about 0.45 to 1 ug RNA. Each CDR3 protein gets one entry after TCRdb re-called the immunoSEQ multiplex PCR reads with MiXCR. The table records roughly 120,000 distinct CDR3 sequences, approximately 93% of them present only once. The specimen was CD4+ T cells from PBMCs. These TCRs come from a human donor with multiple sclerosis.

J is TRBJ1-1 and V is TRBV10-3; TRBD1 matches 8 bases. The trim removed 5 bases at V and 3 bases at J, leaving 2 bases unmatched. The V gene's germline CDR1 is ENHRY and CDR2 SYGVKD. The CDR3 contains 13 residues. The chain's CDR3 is CAISQGADTEAFF. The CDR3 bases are TGTGCCATCAGTCAGGGGGCGGACACTGAAGCTTTCTTT.

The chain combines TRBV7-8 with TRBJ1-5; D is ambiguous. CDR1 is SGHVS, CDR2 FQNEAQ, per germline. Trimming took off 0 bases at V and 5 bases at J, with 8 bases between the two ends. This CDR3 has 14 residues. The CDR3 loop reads CASSLAPRDQPQHF. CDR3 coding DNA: TGTGCCAGCAGCTTAGCCCCCCGCGATCAGCCCCAGCATTTT.

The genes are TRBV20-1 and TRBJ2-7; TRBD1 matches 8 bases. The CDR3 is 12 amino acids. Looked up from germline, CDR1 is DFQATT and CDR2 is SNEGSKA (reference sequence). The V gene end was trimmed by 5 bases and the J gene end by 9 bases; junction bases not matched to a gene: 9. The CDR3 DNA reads TGCAGTGCTGGCCGACAGGGGCTCTGGCAGTACTTC. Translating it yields CSAGRQGLWQYF.

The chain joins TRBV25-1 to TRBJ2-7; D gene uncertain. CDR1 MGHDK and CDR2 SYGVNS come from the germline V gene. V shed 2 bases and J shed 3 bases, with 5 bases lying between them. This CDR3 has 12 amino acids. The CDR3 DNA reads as TGTGCCAGCAGTGAACCGGGCTACGAGCAGTACTTC. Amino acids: CASSEPGYEQYF.